These T cell receptor beta chains were read from a single sample in a study of beta chain features in type 1 diabetes. Profiled with immunoSEQ multiplex PCR; TCRdb holds only in-frame clones, not every one. The repertoire holds hundreds of thousands of clones, with 11% as singletons. Source material: naive CD4+ T cells from blood. The source is a woman aged 25 to 39 in good health. CDR3s include the opening cysteine and the closing phenylalanine or tryptophan. A D gene is named only where the DNA matches it firmly. Rows may omit the clone size; those that give it use once, few, many or a size class.

V: TRBV5-1; J: TRBJ2-7; size: few; D: NA; CDR3: CASSLNQNYEQYF; DNA: TGCGCCAGCAGCTTGAATCAGAACTACGAGCAGTACTTC
V: TRBV19; J: TRBJ2-7; size: NA; D: NA; CDR3: CASSSGTLYEQYF; DNA: TGTGCCAGTAGTTCCGGGACACTCTACGAGCAGTACTTC
V: TRBV30; J: TRBJ2-7; size: NA; D: NA; CDR3: CAWSDGVSSYEQYF; DNA: TGTGCCTGGAGTGACGGGGTCAGCTCCTACGAGCAGTACTTC
V: TRBV5-1; J: TRBJ2-2; size: few; D: TRBD1; CDR3: CASSPGQVSNTGELFF; DNA: TGCGCCAGCAGCCCAGGACAGGTATCGAACACCGGGGAGCTGTTTTTT
V: TRBV9; J: TRBJ2-5; size: few; D: TRBD1; CDR3: CASSARTGGSETQYF; DNA: TGTGCCAGCAGCGCACGGACAGGGGGATCAGAGACCCAGTACTTC
V: TRBV7-2; J: TRBJ2-5; size: NA; D: NA; CDR3: CASSPSGLAWPKTQYF; DNA: TGTGCCAGCAGCCCCAGTGGGCTAGCCTGGCCAAAGACCCAGTACTTC
V: TRBV11-2; J: TRBJ2-7; size: few; D: NA; CDR3: CASSIRLQSSYEQYF; DNA: TGTGCCAGCAGCATCAGGCTTCAGAGCTCCTACGAGCAGTACTTC
V: TRBV7-2; J: TRBJ2-3; size: few; D: NA; CDR3: CASSLASGGKYTQYF; DNA: TGTGCCAGCAGCTTAGCGTCAGGCGGGAAATATACGCAGTATTTT
V: TRBV30; J: TRBJ1-1; size: NA; D: TRBD1; CDR3: CAWSAYRGGRTEAFF; DNA: TGTGCCTGGAGTGCCTACAGGGGTGGGAGAACTGAAGCTTTCTTT
V: TRBV7-2; J: TRBJ2-1; size: NA; D: NA; CDR3: CASSLVGGAGEQFF; DNA: TGTGCCAGCAGCTTAGTGGGGGGAGCCGGTGAGCAGTTCTTC
V: TRBV9; J: TRBJ2-1; size: few; D: NA; CDR3: CASSVASGNEQFF; DNA: TGTGCCAGCAGCGTAGCTAGTGGGAATGAGCAGTTCTTC
V: TRBV28; J: TRBJ2-4; size: few; D: TRBD1; CDR3: CASSSTGVAKNIQYF; DNA: TGTGCCAGCAGTTCAACAGGGGTAGCCAAAAACATTCAGTACTTC
V: TRBV18; J: TRBJ2-3; size: few; D: TRBD1; CDR3: CASSARQGADTQYF; DNA: TGTGCCAGCTCAGCTCGACAGGGTGCAGATACGCAGTATTTT
V: TRBV5-1; J: TRBJ2-3; size: NA; D: TRBD2; CDR3: CASSAGLAGPLTDTQYF; DNA: TGCGCCAGCAGCGCAGGACTAGCGGGACCTCTCACAGATACGCAGTATTTT
V: TRBV15; J: TRBJ1-5; size: few; D: NA; CDR3: CATSRDLSRDQPQHF; DNA: TGTGCCACCAGCAGAGATCTGAGCAGGGATCAGCCCCAGCATTTT
V: TRBV4-3; J: TRBJ2-3; size: few; D: NA; CDR3: CASSSEASTDTQYF; DNA: TGCGCCAGCAGCTCCGAAGCTAGCACAGATACGCAGTATTTT
V: TRBV7-3; J: TRBJ2-1; size: few; D: TRBD1; CDR3: CASSPTRDRGANEQFF; DNA: TGTGCCAGCAGCCCAACCCGGGACAGGGGCGCCAATGAGCAGTTCTTC
V: TRBV6-5; J: TRBJ2-7; size: NA; D: TRBD1; CDR3: CASSRGQGRSYEQYF; DNA: TGTGCCAGCAGCCGCGGACAGGGCCGCTCCTACGAGCAGTACTTC
V: TRBV29-1; J: TRBJ2-6; size: many; D: NA; CDR3: CSVSQGSGANVLTF; DNA: TGCAGCGTTTCACAGGGCTCTGGGGCCAACGTCCTGACTTTC
V: TRBV19; J: TRBJ2-7; size: NA; D: TRBD1; CDR3: CASKDRGYEQYF; DNA: TGTGCCAGTAAGGACAGGGGGTACGAGCAGTACTTC
V: TRBV7-6; J: TRBJ2-5; size: NA; D: TRBD1; CDR3: CASSLAGPSGTGGRETQYF; DNA: TGTGCCAGCAGCTTAGCTGGCCCTTCCGGGACAGGGGGCCGGGAGACCCAGTACTTC
V: TRBV9; J: TRBJ2-5; size: NA; D: NA; CDR3: CASSASGAAWETQYF; DNA: TGTGCCAGCAGCGCGTCAGGGGCCGCATGGGAGACCCAGTACTTC
V: TRBV30; J: TRBJ2-5; size: few; D: NA; CDR3: CAWSRGIQETQYF; DNA: TGTGCCTGGAGTCGGGGAATCCAAGAGACCCAGTACTTC
V: TRBV14; J: TRBJ2-2; size: NA; D: NA; CDR3: CASSQAGLGWSRETGELFF; DNA: TGTGCCAGCAGCCAAGCGGGACTTGGTTGGTCTAGGGAAACCGGGGAGCTGTTTTTT
V: TRBV11-2; J: TRBJ2-7; size: NA; D: NA; CDR3: CASSISSGTPTYEQYF; DNA: TGTGCCAGCAGCATCTCATCCGGGACACCGACCTACGAGCAGTACTTC
V: TRBV19; J: TRBJ1-1; size: few; D: NA; CDR3: CASRRANMNTEAFF; DNA: TGTGCCAGTAGGCGGGCGAATATGAACACTGAAGCTTTCTTT
V: TRBV20-1; J: TRBJ2-5; size: few; D: NA; CDR3: CSASQRETQYF; DNA: TGCAGTGCTTCACAGCGGGAGACCCAGTACTTC
V: TRBV6-5; J: TRBJ1-5; size: NA; D: TRBD1; CDR3: CASSLYRGGDQPQHF; DNA: TGTGCCAGCAGTTTATACAGGGGAGGCGATCAGCCCCAGCATTTT
V: TRBV4-1; J: TRBJ2-7; size: NA; D: NA; CDR3: CASSQAPGDSSYEQYF; DNA: TGCGCCAGCAGCCAAGCCCCGGGGGACAGCTCCTACGAGCAGTACTTC
V: TRBV28; J: TRBJ1-1; size: few; D: NA; CDR3: CATGGGAMNTEAFF; DNA: TGTGCCACCGGCGGGGGGGCGATGAACACTGAAGCTTTCTTT
V: TRBV29-1; J: TRBJ1-1; size: few; D: NA; CDR3: CSVWTTNGAFF; DNA: TGCAGCGTTTGGACAACAAATGGAGCTTTCTTT
V: TRBV19; J: TRBJ2-7; size: NA; D: NA; CDR3: CASSIDFRTDGGKQYF; DNA: TGTGCCAGTAGTATAGATTTCCGGACGGACGGCGGGAAGCAGTACTTC
V: TRBV27; J: TRBJ2-7; size: NA; D: NA; CDR3: CASRIRNDEQYF; DNA: TGTGCCAGCAGGATCAGGAACGACGAGCAGTACTTC
V: TRBV2; J: TRBJ2-1; size: few; D: TRBD2; CDR3: CASSVTSGRYNEQFF; DNA: TGTGCCAGCAGTGTTACTAGCGGAAGATACAATGAGCAGTTCTTC
V: TRBV19; J: TRBJ2-2; size: NA; D: NA; CDR3: CASTVTGGGGELFF; DNA: TGTGCCAGTACTGTGACGGGTGGCGGCGGGGAGCTGTTTTTT
V: TRBV28; J: TRBJ2-1; size: NA; D: TRBD1; CDR3: CASSPLGTGPHNEQFF; DNA: TGTGCCAGCAGCCCACTCGGGACAGGGCCGCACAATGAGCAGTTCTTC
V: TRBV7-3; J: TRBJ2-3; size: few; D: TRBD2; CDR3: CASSLGGSGMSTDTQYF; DNA: TGTGCCAGCAGCTTAGGTGGTAGCGGGATGAGCACAGATACGCAGTATTTT
V: TRBV11-2; J: TRBJ1-5; size: NA; D: NA; CDR3: CASSLASNQPQHF; DNA: TGTGCCAGCAGCTTGGCCAGCAATCAGCCCCAGCATTTT
V: TRBV5-1; J: TRBJ1-3; size: few; D: TRBD1; CDR3: CASSLDRSSGNTIYF; DNA: TGCGCCAGCAGCCTGGACAGGAGCTCTGGAAACACCATATATTTT
V: TRBV5-1; J: TRBJ2-7; size: NA; D: TRBD1; CDR3: CAPGTGVYEQYF; DNA: TGCGCCCCCGGGACAGGTGTCTACGAGCAGTACTTC